These 21 T cell receptor beta chains were all obtained from the same sample, sequenced in a study of molecular identifiers for immune sequencing clone quantification. TCRdb ran MiXCR on the PCR reads and lists one entry per CDR3 protein. The sample includes 10,000 or so distinct CDR3 sequences, about a fifth of them seen just once. Sequencing input: naive CD8+ T cells from blood, with Jurkat cell RNA spiked in. As for subset: FACS-sorted CD8+CD4-CCR7+CD45RA+ naive T cells. Receptors originate from a human donor in good health. Some libraries in this study had Jurkat cell RNA spiked in.

To note about this clonotype: This may be a read error: a much more frequent sequence differs by one nucleotide. The chain links TRBV5-6 to TRBJ1-5, with 7 bases matching TRBD1. J gave up 4 bases and V 0 bases, and 13 bases lay outside the gene matches. The length of the CDR3 is 18 residues. Germline CDR1 SGHDT, CDR2 YYEEEE. In DNA form, the CDR3 reads TGTGCCAGCAGCTTGGGACCGGGACAGTGTACGCGGAATCAGCCCCAGCATTTT. This gives the protein CASSLGPGQCTRNQPQHF.

This clonotype counts as medium-sized (0.01 to 0.1%). The J gene is TRBJ1-5, the V gene TRBV27; D ambiguous. V shed 3 bases and J shed 1 base, with 4 bases lying between them. The CDR3 totals 13 residues. CDR1 is MNHEY and CDR2 is SMNVEV in the germline V gene (reference sequence). The CDR3 sequence: CASSLVSNQPQHF. For the CDR3, the DNA is TGTGCCAGCAGTTTGGTGAGCAATCAGCCCCAGCATTTT.

For this clonotype: This clone may be a read error of a much larger clone one base away. J is TRBJ2-5 and V is TRBV4-1; possible D gene TRBD2, 6 bases. This CDR3 region has 15 residues. Germline CDR1 reads MGHRA; CDR2 reads YSYEKL. CDR3: CASGQEARGQETQYF. CDR3 DNA: TGCGCCAGCGGCCAAGAGGCGCGGGGCCAAGAGACCCAGTACTTC.

This sequence joins TRBV7-9 and TRBJ2-3; 11 nucleotides agree with TRBD1. Germline V gene sequence: CDR1 SEHNR, CDR2 FQNEAQ (reference sequence). Trimming took 4 bases from V and 1 from J; bases not matched to a gene: 4. This CDR3 region has 16 residues. The CDR3 region is CASSSPDRGRTDTQYF. As DNA, the CDR3 is TGTGCCAGCAGCTCACCGGACAGGGGGCGCACAGATACGCAGTATTTT.

This clonotype was seen ten or more times. The CDR3 loop reads CASSQDFTSLVSYNEQFF. The CDR3 region has the DNA TGCGCCAGCAGCCAAGATTTTACTAGTCTTGTTTCCTACAATGAGCAGTTCTTC. V gene TRBV4-3 combines with J gene TRBJ2-1; D may be TRBD2 (5 bases). V was pared by 0 bases and J by 1 base, with 16 bases between. This CDR3 has 18 residues. Germline assignment: CDR1 LGHNA and CDR2 YSLEER.

At least ten counts were recorded for this clonotype. The chain links TRBV30 to TRBJ2-2; the D gene is possibly TRBD1 (6 bases). The V end was cut by 3 bases, the J end by 0 bases, with 14 bases between. Looked up from germline, CDR1 is GTSNPN and CDR2 is SVGIG (reference sequence). The CDR3 has 16 amino acids. DNA of the CDR3: TGTGCCTGGAGGGATACCGGGACAACGAACACCGGGGAGCTGTTTTTT. Translated: CAWRDTGTTNTGELFF.

Within the sample, this clonotype is medium-sized. The gene calls are TRBV7-6 and TRBJ1-6; 9 bases match TRBD1. The CDR3 contains 14 residues. The junction had 3 bases not matched to a gene; V was cut back by 2 bases and J by 10 bases. The germline V gene has CDR1 SGHVS and CDR2 FNYEAQ. The CDR3, as DNA: TGTGCCAGCAGCTTAACAGGGGGCGAGTCACCCCTCCACTTT. As protein: CASSLTGGESPLHF.

This clonotype has only a few counts. A read error may explain this, as a much larger clone is one base away. The chain combines TRBV28 with TRBJ2-7; D tentatively fits TRBD1 or TRBD2 (5 bases each). There are 14 residues in the CDR3. Trimming stripped 6 bases from V and 6 bases from J, with 18 bases between. The germline CDR1 and CDR2 sequences are MDHEN and SYDVKM. CDR3 in DNA: TGTGCCAGCAGCCCCCCCGGGGCAGGGTTCGAGCAGTACTTC. Amino acids: CASSPPGAGFEQYF.

Many counts were recorded for this clonotype. CDR3: CASSQTSRGSQPQHF. The CDR3 nucleotides are TGTGCCAGCAGCCAGACTAGTAGGGGGAGTCAGCCCCAGCATTTT. V and J are TRBV27 and TRBJ1-5, with D perhaps TRBD1 (6 bases). In germline, CDR1 is MNHEY, CDR2 SMNVEV (reference sequence). The CDR3 sequence is 15 residues long. Trimming took 6 bases from V and 6 from J, leaving 18 bases between them.

CDR3 residues: CASSYTGTQETQYF. The CDR3 nucleotides are TGTGCCAGCAGTTATACCGGGACCCAAGAGACCCAGTACTTC. The chain joins TRBV28 to TRBJ2-5; D tentatively reads TRBD1 or TRBD2 (5 bases each). Germline CDR1 is MDHEN and CDR2 is SYDVKM. CDR3 size: 14 residues. V dropped 4 bases and J dropped 1 base, with 10 bases sitting between them.

About this clonotype: Likely a read error: the CDR3 ends without its conserved phenylalanine or tryptophan. The DNA is left out, because the CDR3 cannot be placed on it with certainty; the CDR3 is given as TCRdb lists it. The rearrangement links TRBV21-1 to TRBJ2-7; the table assigns TRBD1, which was not confirmed against the DNA. TRBV21-1 is described as a pseudogene. The CDR3 numbers 15 amino acids, ends counted. CDR3 residues: CTSSKGETGVCEQYY.

Within the sample, this clonotype is medium-sized. The chain uses TRBV7-6 and TRBJ1-5; no definite D call. Between the trimmed V and J ends, which lost 5 bases and 6 bases, there was a span of 17 bases. There are 15 residues in the CDR3. Looked up from germline, CDR1 is SGHVS and CDR2 is FNYEAQ. CDR3 amino acids: CASSPLPGNSQPQHF. In nucleotides, the CDR3 is TGTGCCAGCAGCCCCCTCCCGGGGAACAGTCAGCCCCAGCATTTT.

This clonotype is medium-sized (0.01 to 0.1%) in the sample. V gene TRBV28 combines with J gene TRBJ2-3, with D perhaps being TRBD1 or TRBD2 (5 bases each). This CDR3 comprises 14 residues. Germline V gives CDR1 MDHEN, CDR2 SYDVKM. V was cut by 6 bases and J by 8 bases, with 18 bases left in between. The DNA of the CDR3 is TGTGCCAGCAGGCCGTGGGGGAGCTCCGGTACGCAGTATTTT. Residues: CASRPWGSSGTQYF.

In the case of this clonotype: Being one base from a much bigger clone, this may be a read error. The V and J genes are TRBV27 and TRBJ2-5; no clear D gene. This CDR3 has 14 residues. Germline lookup yields CDR1 MNHEY and CDR2 SMNVEV (reference sequence). Between the trimmed V and J ends, which lost 8 bases and 4 bases, there was a span of 17 bases. Here the CDR3 DNA reads TGTGCCAGCGCCCACTCTGAACTCCGAGAGACCCAGTACTTC. Translation: CASAHSELRETQYF.

This clonotype is labeled medium-sized (0.01 to 0.1%). V is TRBV4-3 and J is TRBJ2-7, with 8 bases identical to TRBD2. The CDR3 runs 17 residues. Trimming cost V 1 base and J 5 bases; bases outside gene matches: 13. Germline CDR1 and CDR2: LGHNA and YSLEER. The CDR3 region is CASSQGTVRGGADEQYF. In nucleotides, the CDR3 is TGCGCCAGCAGCCAAGGGACGGTCCGGGGGGGCGCGGACGAGCAGTACTTC.

The genes are TRBV7-9 and TRBJ2-7; a weak D match, TRBD1 (5 bases). Trimming left V 5 bases short and J 5 bases short, with 16 bases between. Germline V gives CDR1 SEHNR, CDR2 FQNEAQ (reference sequence). This CDR3 region has 14 residues. The CDR3 protein is CASSPGQGPDEQYF. The DNA of the CDR3 is TGTGCCAGCAGCCCAGGACAAGGTCCCGACGAGCAGTACTTC.

Of note for this clonotype: With a much larger clone just one base away, this may be a read error. The rearrangement links TRBV3-1 to TRBJ2-3; D perhaps matches TRBD2 (5 bases). Trimming removed 0 bases at V and 8 bases at J, with 24 bases between. Looked up from germline, CDR1 is LGHDT and CDR2 is YNNKEL (reference sequence). The CDR3 sequence is 18 residues long. This CDR3 is CASSQEFLTTKDSGTQYF. The DNA for the CDR3 is TGTGCCAGCAGCCAAGAGTTTTTGACTACCAAAGATTCAGGTACGCAGTATTTT.

This clonotype rates as medium-sized. The chain employs TRBV13 and TRBJ2-3; D unclear. The length of the CDR3 is 15 residues. Germline V gene lookup returns CDR1 PRHDT and CDR2 FYEKMQ (reference sequence). V was pared by 4 bases and J by 6 bases, with 17 bases between. CDR3 residues: CASSSPLRDGDTQYF. CDR3 sequence (DNA): TGTGCCAGCAGCTCTCCCCTTAGGGATGGTGATACGCAGTATTTT. The variable domain in full, with the rest retrieved from reference TRBV13 and TRBJ2-3, is AAGVIQSPRHLIKEKRETATLKCYPIPRHDTVYWYQQGPGQDPQFLISFYEKMQSDKGSIPDRFSAQQFSDYHSELNMSSLELGDSALYFCASSSPLRDGDTQYFGPGTRLTVL.

The table lists this clonotype with a few counts. The chain joins TRBV6-1 to TRBJ1-1; tentative D call: TRBD1 (5 bases). Germline values: CDR1 MNHNS, CDR2 SASEGT. V gave up 6 bases and J gave up 2 bases, with 10 bases separating them. This CDR3 has 13 residues. The DNA for the CDR3 is TGTGCCAGCAGCGTTAGGGGTAACACTGAAGCTTTCTTT. This translates into CASSVRGNTEAFF.

As concerns this clonotype: This may be a read error, as it is one base from a much larger clone. This CDR3 is missing its conserved last phenylalanine or tryptophan, likely due to a read error. The rearrangement uses TRBV20-1 and TRBJ2-7, with D possibly called TRBD1 or TRBD2 (5 bases each). CDR1 and CDR2 (germline): DFQATT, SNEGSKA (reference sequence). V was clipped by 0 bases and J by 6 bases, with 9 bases between them. This CDR3 is 12 amino acids long. CDR3 region: CSARDEGREQYS. The CDR3 bases are TGCAGTGCTAGAGATGAGGGGCGCGAGCAGTACTCC.

This clonotype was recorded many times. The V and J genes are TRBV2 and TRBJ2-3; TRBD2 is a possible D gene (6 bases). The CDR3 spans 14 residues. The germline gives CDR1 SNHLY, CDR2 FYNNEI. Trimming stripped 6 bases from V and 2 bases from J, with 12 bases between. The CDR3 nucleotides read TGTGCCAGCAGGGAGGGGTCCCACACAGATACGCAGTATTTT. It translates to CASREGSHTDTQYF.